This T cell receptor (beta chain) stems from a study of T cells in Graves' hyperthyroidism and ophthalmopathy. Clinicians diagnosed patients from clinical symptoms, serum thyroxine and TRAb, thyroid ultrasound and orbital computed tomography. PBMCs were collected from a roughly 10 ml volume of fresh peripheral blood. The source material, RNA transcripts, was used to amplify TCR beta CDR3 regions. RT-PCR in the first round (using the HTBI primer set) targeted the TCR CDR3. TCRdb passed the multiplex PCR reads through MiXCR, listing each CDR3 protein once. The sample includes about 360,000 distinct CDR3 sequences, approximately 13% of them seen just once. V lost 5 bases to trimming and J lost 4 bases, with 21 bases between them. The CDR3 is 16 residues long. The germline V gene has CDR1 MNHEY and CDR2 SMNVEV (reference sequence). This clonotype has a handful of counts.

The chain links TRBV27 to TRBJ2-7, with D tentatively TRBD1 or TRBD2 (5 bases each). Input material: blood. The TCR was taken from a woman between 18 and 29 years old with Graves' hyperthyroidism. The CDR3 sequence: CASSPYSGALKYEQYF. The CDR3 DNA sequence: TGTGCCAGCAGTCCGTACTCCGGGGCACTCAAGTACGAGCAGTACTTC.